This is a list of T cell receptor beta chains from one sample in a study of T cells in Graves' hyperthyroidism and ophthalmopathy. TCRdb reprocessed the multiplex PCR reads with MiXCR, giving one entry per CDR3 protein. Here the sample spans hundreds of thousands of distinct CDR3 sequences, about 38% being singletons. The sample comprised blood. The receptor set was obtained from a man in his late teens or twenties with Graves' hyperthyroidism. Each CDR3 is given with its conserved first and last residue. The order of the fields is clone size, V gene, J gene, CDR3 protein. Not all rows give a size; the values are once, few, many and, for expanded clones, a class.

many	TRBV29-1	TRBJ2-6	CSVQTGSFSGANVLTF
NA	TRBV20-1	TRBJ2-2	CSARGLAGEAGELFF
few	TRBV12-3/TRBV12-4	TRBJ2-7	CASSLAGAEQYF
NA	TRBV29-1	TRBJ1-2	CSVPREGKPNGYTF
many	TRBV11-2	TRBJ1-6	CASNLHGAAAPLHF
NA	TRBV4-1	TRBJ2-7	CASSQDLPDYEQYF
once	TRBV2	TRBJ2-1	CATKLAGAFGEQFF
many	TRBV9	TRBJ2-7	CASSVTGGEQYF
NA	TRBV10-3	TRBJ2-7	CAISDDRSPSQEQYF
many	TRBV10-3	TRBJ2-7	CAIRHRGNEQYF
NA	TRBV5-1	TRBJ1-1	CASSPRGGSYNTEAFF
few	TRBV2	TRBJ2-7	CASINKDYEQYF
many	TRBV10-3	TRBJ2-5	CAISDRLAGGPETQYF
many	TRBV20-1	TRBJ2-6	CSAYPDGANVLTF
NA	TRBV29-1	TRBJ2-7	CSVIGGSYEQYF
few	TRBV11-2	TRBJ2-7	CASTSLVRKAREQYF
NA	TRBV19	TRBJ2-7	CAIPDGLISYEQYF
NA	TRBV19	TRBJ1-5	CASTPGVHQPQHF
NA	TRBV9	TRBJ1-1	CASSVESDSEAFF
few	TRBV7-9	TRBJ1-2	CASSLDGTGSNYGYTF
NA	TRBV7-8	TRBJ1-2	CASSLDSLTISGYTF
many	TRBV29-1	TRBJ1-1	CSASDRMNTEAFF
NA	TRBV24-1	TRBJ1-1	CATRTGRGLAGEAFF
few	TRBV6-6	TRBJ1-1	CASSYGYAGEAFF
few	TRBV7-2	TRBJ2-7	CASSPLASIEQYF
few	TRBV29-1	TRBJ2-5	CSVDEETQYF
few	TRBV6-5	TRBJ2-5	CASSYRGLNQETQYF
NA	TRBV6-1	TRBJ1-2	CASSLDSGITF
once	TRBV19	TRBJ2-5	CASRPLDRGQETQYF
once	TRBV10-3	TRBJ1-6	CAISTTGGARGSPLHF
NA	TRBV7-2	TRBJ1-5	CASSPQRGPNQPQHF
NA	TRBV25-1	TRBJ1-3	CASPGTASSGNTIYF
many	TRBV7-9	TRBJ1-3	CASSSRDGSSGNTIYF
NA	TRBV10-2	TRBJ2-7	CASEDRRYEQYF
few	TRBV5-1	TRBJ2-2	CASQRQEQTGELFF
NA	TRBV12-3/TRBV12-4	TRBJ2-7	CASSFGPSATYGQYF
many	TRBV7-8	TRBJ2-7	CASSLAGREGNYEQYF
many	TRBV7-2	TRBJ2-7	CASSSSSAYEQYF
once	TRBV7-9	TRBJ2-5	CASKAGLVKETQYF
NA	TRBV9	TRBJ2-2	CASSSDGERRQLFF
NA	TRBV2	TRBJ1-1	CASSPGQAQTMNTEAFF
many	TRBV19	TRBJ1-1	CASSRQAVNTEAFF